This T cell receptor beta chain was sequenced during a study of neurological immune-mediated disorders. The team produced cDNA through 5'RACE using 10-nucleotide random UMIs. From 15-18 subjects, each sequencing run yielded over 170 million TCR-beta sequences. MiXCR, applied by TCRdb to the 5' RACE reads, yields one record per CDR3 protein. Among tens of thousands of distinct CDR3 sequences listed, less than 15% were seen once. The study, taken as a whole, reports: In HTLV-1-associated myelopathy, TCR clonal expansion was greatest, and in multiple sclerosis it was least, below healthy controls.

The CDR3 runs to 13 residues. Trimming removed 8 bases at V and 1 base at J, with 12 bases between. Germline V gives CDR1 MGHDK, CDR2 SYGVNS. There are many counts of this clonotype. Its antigen remains unknown. Time point denoted: technical triplicate 1. Use was made of under 1.2 million CD4+ or CD8+ T cells in sorted libraries. Material for sequencing was CD4+ T cells from blood. The V call is TRBV25-1, the J call TRBJ2-7, with D tentatively TRBD1 or TRBD2 (5 bases each). The receptor comes from a female donor with HTLV-1-associated myelopathy (HAM/TSP). The CDR3 DNA is TGTGCCAGCCACGGGACCGGGTCCTACGAGCAGTACTTC. This sequence encodes CASHGTGSYEQYF.